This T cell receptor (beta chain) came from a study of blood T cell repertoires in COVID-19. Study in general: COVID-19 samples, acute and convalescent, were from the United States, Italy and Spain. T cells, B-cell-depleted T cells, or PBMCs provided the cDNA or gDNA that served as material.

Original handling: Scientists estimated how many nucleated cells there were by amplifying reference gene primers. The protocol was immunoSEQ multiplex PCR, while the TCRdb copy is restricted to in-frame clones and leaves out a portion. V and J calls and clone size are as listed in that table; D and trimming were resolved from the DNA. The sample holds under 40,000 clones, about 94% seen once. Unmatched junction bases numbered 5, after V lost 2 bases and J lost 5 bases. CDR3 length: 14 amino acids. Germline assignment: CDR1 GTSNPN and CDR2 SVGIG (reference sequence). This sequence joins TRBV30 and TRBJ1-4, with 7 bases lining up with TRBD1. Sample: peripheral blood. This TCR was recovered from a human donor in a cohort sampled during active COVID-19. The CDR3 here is CAWSWTGINEKLFF. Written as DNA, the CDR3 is TGTGCCTGGAGTTGGACAGGCATAAATGAAAAACTGTTTTTT. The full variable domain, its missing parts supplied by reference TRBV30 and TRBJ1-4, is SQTIHQWPATLVQPVGSPLSLECTVEGTSNPNLYWYRQAAGRGLQLLFYSVGIGQISSEVPQNLSASRPQDRQFILSSKKLLLSDSGFYLCAWSWTGINEKLFFGSGTQLSVL.